The source of this TCR beta chain is a study of blood T cell repertoires in COVID-19. TCRdb keeps only in-frame clones here, not all; method: immunoSEQ multiplex PCR. This table holds hundreds of thousands of clones, about 88% found once. Recovered Cohort 3 donors showed two negative PCRs, clearance, or symptom resolution. Trimming removed 0 bases from V and 7 bases from J, with 19 bases in between. The CDR3 loop spans 17 amino acids. From germline, CDR1 is SGHNT and CDR2 YYREEE (reference sequence). The sequenced sample was PBMCs or T cells enriched from blood (not recorded which). The source is a woman aged 25 to 45 who had recovered from COVID-19. This sequence joins TRBV5-4 and TRBJ1-4; D is possibly TRBD1 (5 bases). CDR3 sequence (DNA): TGTGCCAGCAGCTTGGCCGGTTCAGGGCTTAGGGTTGAAAAACTGTTTTTT. It codes for CASSLAGSGLRVEKLFF. The variable domain in full, with the rest retrieved from reference TRBV5-4 and TRBJ1-4, is ETGVTQSPTHLIKTRGQQVTLRCSSQSGHNTVSWYQQALGQGPQFIFQYYREEENGRGNFPPRFSGLQFPNYSSELNVNALELDDSALYLCASSLAGSGLRVEKLFFGSGTQLSVL.